This T cell receptor (beta chain) was captured by sequencing in a study of T cells in Graves' hyperthyroidism and ophthalmopathy. General observations from the study: The blood repertoire included most of the expanded thyroid clonotypes above 0.001. Ophthalmopathy could be told apart from stable hyperthyroidism with a 13 V-J model.

Researchers took RNA transcripts and amplified the TCR beta CDR3 regions from them. Initially, a first-round RT-PCR of the TCR CDR3 employed the HTBI primer set. Using its own MiXCR run on the multiplex PCR reads, TCRdb lists one record per CDR3 protein. The repertoire includes about 360,000 distinct CDR3 sequences, roughly 13% of them detected once, and around 9.2% sits in the top ten. Uncontrolled infection, other autoimmune disease, pregnancy and lactation each barred patients from inclusion. V was cut by 0 bases and J by 4 bases, with 18 bases left in between. The CDR3 is 17 residues long. From germline, CDR1 is SGHAT and CDR2 FQNNGV. This clonotype occurred many times. Its antigen is not known.

Sequenced: blood. The receptor was isolated from a woman younger than 30 with Graves' hyperthyroidism. The gene calls are TRBV11-2 and TRBJ1-2, with D possibly being TRBD1 (6 bases). The CDR3 spells CASSLEGGDSAVYGYTF. Here the CDR3 DNA reads TGTGCCAGCAGCTTAGAGGGGGGCGACAGCGCCGTCTATGGCTACACCTTC.